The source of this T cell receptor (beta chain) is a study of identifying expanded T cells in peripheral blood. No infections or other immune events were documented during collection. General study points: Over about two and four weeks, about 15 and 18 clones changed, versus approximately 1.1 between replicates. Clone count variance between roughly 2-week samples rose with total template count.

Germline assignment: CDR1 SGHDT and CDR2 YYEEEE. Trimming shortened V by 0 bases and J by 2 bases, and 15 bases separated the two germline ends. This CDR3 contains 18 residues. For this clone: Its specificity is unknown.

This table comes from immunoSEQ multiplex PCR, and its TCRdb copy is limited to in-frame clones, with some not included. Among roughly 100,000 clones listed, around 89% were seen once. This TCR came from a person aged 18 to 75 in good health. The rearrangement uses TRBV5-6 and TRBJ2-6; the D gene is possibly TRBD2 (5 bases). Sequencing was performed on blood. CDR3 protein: CASSLGLTKRAGANVLTF. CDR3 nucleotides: TGTGCCAGCAGCTTGGGACTGACCAAGAGGGCTGGGGCCAACGTCCTGACTTTC. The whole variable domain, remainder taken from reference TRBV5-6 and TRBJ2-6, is DAGVTQSPTHLIKTRGQQVTLRCSPKSGHDTVSWYQQALGQGPQFIFQYYEEEERQRGNFPDRFSGHQFPNYSSELNVNALLLGDSALYLCASSLGLTKRAGANVLTFGAGSRLTVL.